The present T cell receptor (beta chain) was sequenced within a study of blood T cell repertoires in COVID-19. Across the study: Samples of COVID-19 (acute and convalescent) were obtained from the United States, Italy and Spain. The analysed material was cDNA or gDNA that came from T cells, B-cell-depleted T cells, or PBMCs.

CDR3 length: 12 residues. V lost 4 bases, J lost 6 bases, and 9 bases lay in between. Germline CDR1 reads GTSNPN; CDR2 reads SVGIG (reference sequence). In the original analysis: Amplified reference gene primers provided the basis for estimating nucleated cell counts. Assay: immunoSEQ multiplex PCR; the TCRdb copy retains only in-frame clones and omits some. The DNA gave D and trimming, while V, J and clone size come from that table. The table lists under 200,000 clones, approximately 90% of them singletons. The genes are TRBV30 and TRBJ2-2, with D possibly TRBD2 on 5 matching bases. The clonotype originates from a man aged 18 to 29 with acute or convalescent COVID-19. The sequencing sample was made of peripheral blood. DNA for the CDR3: TGTGCCTGGAAGAGGGTTGCCGGGGAGCTGTTTTTT. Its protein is CAWKRVAGELFF.